This T cell receptor (beta chain) originates from a study of beta chain features in type 1 diabetes. Expressed TCRB transcripts were sequenced because the entire RNA isolate underwent reverse transcription. Clones were read by immunoSEQ multiplex PCR, and TCRdb kept only the in-frame ones, dropping some. This table holds hundreds of thousands of clones, roughly an eighth found once. The collection from each donor was one heparinised blood draw averaging around 0.11 L. Findings of the study overall: Type 1 diabetes patients had moderately but significantly shorter TCRB CDR3s in all four CD4+ subsets.

Deletions cut 0 bases from V and 7 bases from J, with 16 bases between. The CDR3 length is 17 residues. CDR1 and CDR2 (germline): MGHDK, SYGVNS. The sample holds a few counts of this clone. Its specificity is not known. Sequencing used naive CD4+ T cells from blood. The sequence derives from a man between 18 and 29 years old with type 1 diabetes. The chain employs TRBV25-1 and TRBJ1-6; D is possibly TRBD1 (5 bases). For the CDR3, the DNA is TGTGCCAGCAGTGAATACCCTCAGACAGACTCCAATTCACCCCTCCACTTT. Amino acids: CASSEYPQTDSNSPLHF.